The source of this T cell receptor beta chain is a study of radiation and T cells in renal cell carcinoma. The sample holds one count of this clone. Specified time point: baseline pretreatment blood. Specified treatment: 15 Gy SBRT to primary tumor, nephrectomy 4 weeks later. Serial blood draws occurred at baseline and 2 and 4 weeks post-SBRT. Sequencing was performed with immunoSEQ multiplex PCR; in TCRdb, only in-frame clones are kept and a portion is missing. The sample has 70,000 to 95,000 clones, approximately 80% seen once. Germline V CDR1 and CDR2: SGHAT, FQNNGV. The CDR3 loop spans 13 amino acids. Between the trimmed V and J ends, which lost 2 bases and 5 bases, there was a span of 9 bases.

The specimen was blood, collected from a patient whose treatment included radiotherapy and nephrectomy. The receptor's source is a man in his sixties with renal cell carcinoma. The chain uses TRBV11-2 and TRBJ1-2; D gene uncertain. CDR3 DNA: TGTGCCAGCAGCTTAATTGGAGGATATGGCTACACCTTC. This translates into CASSLIGGYGYTF.